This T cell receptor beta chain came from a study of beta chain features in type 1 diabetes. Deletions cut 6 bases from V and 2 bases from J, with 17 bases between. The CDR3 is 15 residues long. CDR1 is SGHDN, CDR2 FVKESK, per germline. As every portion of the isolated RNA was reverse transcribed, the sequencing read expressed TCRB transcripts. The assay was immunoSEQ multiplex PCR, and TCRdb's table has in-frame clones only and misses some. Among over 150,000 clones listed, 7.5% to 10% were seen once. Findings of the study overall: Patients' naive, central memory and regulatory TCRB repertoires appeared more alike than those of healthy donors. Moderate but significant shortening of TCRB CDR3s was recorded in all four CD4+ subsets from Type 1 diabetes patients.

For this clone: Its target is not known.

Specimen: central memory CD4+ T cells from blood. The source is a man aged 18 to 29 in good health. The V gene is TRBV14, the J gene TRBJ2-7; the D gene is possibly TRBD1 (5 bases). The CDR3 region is CASRKGADLPYEQYF. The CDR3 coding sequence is TGTGCCAGCAGAAAAGGGGCAGATTTACCCTACGAGCAGTACTTC.